This T cell receptor (beta chain) was sequenced for a study of CD8+ T cells in alopecia areata. Overall study: Treated patients swallowed 5 to 10 mg of oral tofacitinib twice daily. The SALT score measured affected scalp surface percentage in treated patients. Treatment with tofacitinib (6 to 18 months) was followed by 6 months off drug.

Described treatment: oral pan-JAK inhibitor, 5-10 mg twice daily. Collection of lesional scalp punch biopsies and peripheral blood was performed in alopecia areata patients. Germline V CDR1 and CDR2: MGHDK, SYGVNS. This CDR3 region has 12 residues. With 6 bases removed from V and 2 bases from J, the gap between germline ends came to 6 bases. cDNA reverse transcribed from extracted RNA served as the sequencing template. Sequencing used immunoSEQ multiplex PCR; TCRdb keeps in-frame clones, though not all of them. Of some 150,000 clones listed, 85% to 90% are singletons. This specimen was CD8+ T cells sorted from blood, taken at week 4, from a patient treated with tofacitinib. The genes are TRBV25-1 and TRBJ2-3; unclear D gene. The origin of this receptor is a human donor with alopecia areata. CDR3 amino acids: CASSLVTDTQYF. The CDR3 DNA reads TGTGCCAGCAGCCTGGTCACAGATACGCAGTATTTT.